This T cell receptor (beta chain) was documented in a study of early T cells in non-severe SARS-CoV-2 infection. Study summary: Whole-blood bulk RNA, unsorted, was sequenced, and chains were unpaired.

This clonotype was observed a few times. Its antigen is still unknown. Study-wide results and limits: Anti-spike CD8 responses were favored in VDJdb matching, and private and CD4 specificities were missed.

The germline V gene encodes CDR1 MNHEY and CDR2 SVGEGT. V dropped 5 bases and J dropped 1 base, with 6 bases sitting between them. The CDR3 covers 12 residues. Unique molecular identifiers were affixed to single, distinct cDNA molecules. TCRdb reanalysed the 5' RACE reads using MiXCR and keeps one entry per CDR3 protein. The table shows roughly 64,000 distinct CDR3 sequences, with about 10% occurring only once. The source material was whole blood, sampled at baseline. This rearrangement joins TRBV6-2 or TRBV6-3 to TRBJ2-7, with D hard to call. The TCR was taken from an adult who was a healthcare worker with PCR-confirmed SARS-CoV-2 infection or an uninfected control (not recorded which). The CDR3 protein is CASSTLSYEQYF. The CDR3 DNA reads TGTGCCAGCAGTACCCTTTCCTACGAGCAGTACTTC.